This T cell receptor beta chain was captured in a study of CD8+ T cells in alopecia areata (dated by TCRdb to between 2018 and 2020). Context from the whole study: Treated patients were enrolled in an open-label pilot trial of oral tofacitinib at 5 to 10 mg twice daily for moderate-to-severe alopecia areata. Patients on tofacitinib were biopsied at baseline and after 4 and 24 weeks of treatment, and several of the patients also had a later scalp biopsy. RNA came from the PAXgene miRNA kit for fixed scalp, the miRNeasy kit for PBMCs, and the RNeasy kit for mouse skin. On the human side, TCRbeta sequencing was run on scalp tissue and on sorted CD4+ and CD8+ peripheral blood T cells from healthy controls and from alopecia areata patients with either patchy or totalis/universalis disease. For the treated patients, the SALT score, which quantifies what percentage of scalp surface area is affected, served as the measure of disease severity. Scalp clonality was compared across normal scalp (n=4), patchy alopecia areata scalp (n=8), and alopecia totalis/universalis scalp (n=8). In both human patients and the C3H/HeJ mouse model, the study applied high-throughput TCRbeta sequencing to look at T cell clonal expansion in alopecia areata. Patients stayed on tofacitinib for 6 to 18 months and then had 6 months of follow-up off drug so that delayed response and recurrence could be assessed. TCRbeta CDR3 regions were amplified by immunoSEQ multiplex PCR with 35 Vbeta forward and 13 Jbeta reverse primers. What the research found in general, with its limitations: During tofacitinib treatment, many expanded lesional clones remained in scalp and blood, and this persistence may partly explain relapse after treatment is stopped. Unlike mouse skin, where gammadelta T cells dominate, normal human skin contains resident alphabeta T cells that get sequenced too, which complicates analysis of the scalp TCR repertoire. The treated cohort was small, with a single nonresponder, so links between baseline CD8+ expansion and response need larger studies. Compared with normal scalp, lesional scalp, particularly in alopecia totalis/universalis, had higher clonality and more expanded CD8+ clones, which suggests antigenic drive. TCR sequences shared between patients were less clear than in mice, possibly partly because of HLA diversity in the patient population. Tofacitinib significantly lowered scalp clonality and the number of expanded CD8+ clones among the top 100 scalp clones.

Libraries were constructed by the immunoSEQ multiplex PCR assay. RNA was extracted from all samples and reverse transcribed into cDNA, which served as template for TCR sequencing. SuperScript III was used to make first-strand cDNA, primed with a 2:1 mix of oligo-dT and random hexamers. Amplification bias was assessed with a synthetic immune receptor repertoire, and residual bias was removed computationally. As for the original processing: Raw reads were preprocessed for error removal, and CDR3 was defined according to IMGT conventions as running from the conserved cysteine to phenylalanine. To get clonality, Shannon entropy was normalized by log2 of the number of productive unique TCRs and the result was subtracted from 1. Whether each scalp clone was CD4 or CD8 was inferred by checking scalp TCRbeta sequences against the CD4 and CD8 repertoires from sorted blood. Entries here come from immuneACCESS through TCRdb and include only in-frame sequences with V and J called. Some clones fail to appear in such tables; in the studies checked, an unresolved V gene covers under half of the shortfall, and the cause of the remainder is unknown. The V and J calls and the clone size are those of that table, but D and trimming were determined from the DNA. Recorded for this sample are about 190,000 clones; about three fifths of them occurred a single time. Clones ranked in the top ten supply approximately 0.63% of the sample.

Deletion took 8 bases off V and 8 bases off J, with a span of 9 bases between the germline ends. Per the germline V gene, MDHEN is the CDR1 and SYDVKM is the CDR2. The CDR3, from cysteine to phenylalanine, totals 10 residues. This entry keeps only the CDR3 DNA: 30 bases, framed from base 1. Reading the label with the study, this specimen's time point is: roughly 27 days on oral tofacitinib. The treatment or condition label corresponds to: oral pan-JAK inhibitor, 5-10 mg twice daily. Peripheral blood and lesional scalp punch biopsies were obtained from patients with alopecia areata. After PBMCs were isolated by density centrifugation and stained for CD3, CD4 and CD8, a FACSAria was used to sort CD4+ and CD8+ T cells. Points on this clone: This clone's antigen is unknown. Base qualities were left out, and no much larger clone turns up one base away.

The specimen comprised CD4+ T cells sorted from blood, sampled at week 4, from a patient treated with tofacitinib. This chain joins TRBV28 to TRBJ1-2; the D segment cannot be called with confidence. The sequence was obtained from a human donor with alopecia areata. The DNA reads TGTGCCAGCTCCGAATCGGGCTACACCTTC. It encodes CASSESGYTF.